A selection of T cell receptor beta chains follows, all from one sample in a study of blood T cell repertoires in COVID-19. This table comes from immunoSEQ multiplex PCR, and its TCRdb copy is limited to in-frame clones, with some not included. The sample shows a few hundred thousand clones, about 87% of them seen only once. The sequenced sample consisted of PBMCs or T cells enriched from blood (not recorded which). The receptors here all came from a man aged 40-55 years in a cohort exposed to, infected with or recovered from COVID-19 (not recorded which). Each CDR3 is given with its conserved first and last residue. Fields, in order: J gene, D gene, clone size, V gene, CDR3 DNA, CDR3 protein. A D gene is named only where the DNA matches it firmly. Clone size is not always given. Where it is, it says once, few, many or a class for expanded clones.

TRBJ2-2,TRBD2,NA,TRBV3-1/TRBV3-2,TGTGCCAGCAGCCCGTTAGTCACTAGCGCCGGGGAGCTGTTTTTT,CASSPLVTSAGELFF
TRBJ1-5,NA,NA,TRBV19,TGTGCCAGTAGTATGGGCAGTGTAGGCAATCAGCCCCAGCATTTT,CASSMGSVGNQPQHF
TRBJ2-3,TRBD1,NA,TRBV29-1,TGCAGCGTGGACAGGGTCGTGGGCACAGATACGCAGTATTTT,CSVDRVVGTDTQYF
TRBJ1-1,TRBD1,NA,TRBV29-1,TGCAGCGTCTGGACAGGGGGTGTCACTGAAGCTTTCTTT,CSVWTGGVTEAFF
TRBJ2-7,NA,once,TRBV4-1,TGCGCCAGCAGCCCCCCATCGGGTCAGGAGCAGTACTTC,CASSPPSGQEQYF
TRBJ2-7,TRBD2,NA,TRBV15,TGTGCCACCAGCACAAGAGCGGGGACCTCCTACGAGCAGTACTTC,CATSTRAGTSYEQYF
TRBJ1-6,NA,NA,TRBV19,TGTGCCAGTAGTCAACCGACAGATTCTAATTCACCCCTCCACTTT,CASSQPTDSNSPLHF
TRBJ2-5,TRBD2,NA,TRBV19,TGTGCCAGTACCAAAAGTGGGACTAGCGGAGAGACCCAGTACTTC,CASTKSGTSGETQYF
TRBJ2-1,TRBD2,NA,TRBV7-8,TGTGCCAGCAGCTTATGGACCGCGGGAGGGCCTTACAATGAGCAGTTCTTC,CASSLWTAGGPYNEQFF
TRBJ2-5,TRBD2,NA,TRBV2,TGTGCCAGCGTGGGACTAGCGGGATTATTACAAGAGACCCAGTACTTC,CASVGLAGLLQETQYF
TRBJ2-1,NA,few,TRBV15,TGTGCCACCAGCGCATTACTAGCTACATCGGCTGAGCAGTTCTTC,CATSALLATSAEQFF
TRBJ2-2,TRBD1,NA,TRBV19,TGTGCCAGTAGTCCCCAGACAGGGGGCACGGACACCGGGGAGCTGTTTTTT,CASSPQTGGTDTGELFF
TRBJ2-7,TRBD2,NA,TRBV6-1,TGTGCCAGCAGTGAACTACTAGCGGACGAGCAGTACTTC,CASSELLADEQYF
TRBJ2-7,TRBD2,NA,TRBV5-1,TGCGCCAGCAGCACGGGACTAGCGGGAGCCTACGAGCAGTACTTC,CASSTGLAGAYEQYF
TRBJ1-2,NA,NA,TRBV27,TGTGCCAGCAGTTTATATTGGGCAGGGCCCAACTATGGCTACACCTTC,CASSLYWAGPNYGYTF
TRBJ2-1,TRBD2,NA,TRBV5-1,TGCGCCAGCAGCACCCGGACTAGCGGGGTCAATGAGCAGTTCTTC,CASSTRTSGVNEQFF
TRBJ1-2,TRBD1,NA,TRBV7-9,TGTGCCAGCAGCTCGACCGGGGGGACAGGGGATGGCTACACCTTC,CASSSTGGTGDGYTF
TRBJ2-1,TRBD2,NA,TRBV27,TGTGCCAGCAGTTTATCGTCGGGACTAGCGGGACACAATGAGCAGTTCTTC,CASSLSSGLAGHNEQFF
TRBJ1-4,NA,NA,TRBV28,TGTGCCAGCAGCCGGTCTGCGGGGGAGGGGGAAAAACTGTTTTTT,CASSRSAGEGEKLFF
TRBJ1-3,TRBD1,NA,TRBV9,TGTGCCAGCAGCGTGACCGGCGACAGGGGTCGAGGAAACACCATATATTTT,CASSVTGDRGRGNTIYF
TRBJ1-3,NA,NA,TRBV18,TGTGCCAGCTCACCAGGGGAGAGCTCTGGAAACACCATATATTTT,CASSPGESSGNTIYF
TRBJ1-1,TRBD1,NA,TRBV5-6,TGTGCCAGCAGCTTCAACAGGGGGCTAGGGACTGAAGCTTTCTTT,CASSFNRGLGTEAFF
TRBJ2-7,NA,NA,TRBV21-1,TGTGCCAGCAGCATCACCCTGGGGAACAGGGGCCCTTACGAGCAGTACTTC,CASSITLGNRGPYEQYF
TRBJ1-5,NA,NA,TRBV5-3,TGTGCCAGAAGCTTCAATACAGGAGCTCAGCCCCAGCATTTT,CARSFNTGAQPQHF
TRBJ1-2,TRBD1,NA,TRBV19,TGTGCCAGTAGTATCGGGACAGGGTATCAGGACGGCTACACCTTC,CASSIGTGYQDGYTF
TRBJ1-4,NA,NA,TRBV9,TGTGCCAGCAGCGTAGAAAGGGGCGTTAATGAAAAACTGTTTTTT,CASSVERGVNEKLFF
TRBJ2-7,TRBD1,NA,TRBV5-1,TGCGCCAGCAGCTTGACAGGGGAAATTTACGAGCAGTACTTC,CASSLTGEIYEQYF
TRBJ2-7,TRBD2,once,TRBV4-2,TGTGCCAGCAGCCAAGAACTAGCGCACGAGCAGTACTTC,CASSQELAHEQYF
TRBJ1-5,NA,NA,TRBV28,TGTGCCAGCTTAAAGGGAGGAGGGGAGCAGCATTTT,CASLKGGGEQHF
TRBJ2-7,NA,NA,TRBV28,TGTGCCAGCAGCCACTCGGGGGAAGCATCCTACGAGCAGTACTTC,CASSHSGEASYEQYF
TRBJ2-3,TRBD2,NA,TRBV3-1/TRBV3-2,TGTGCCAGCAGCCAAAGCGGGAGTAGGGGGGATACGCAGTATTTT,CASSQSGSRGDTQYF
TRBJ1-1,NA,NA,TRBV5-1,TGCGCCAGCAGCGTGCAGGAGAACACTGAAGCTTTCTTT,CASSVQENTEAFF
TRBJ1-4,NA,NA,TRBV5-5,TGTGCCAGGGCACGGGGAGTATTGGGACTTTTAAAGGAAAAACTGTTTTTT,CARARGVLGLLKEKLFF
TRBJ2-7,NA,NA,TRBV5-1,TGCGCCAGCAGCTTTGACGGTACAGGGTACGAGCAGTACTTC,CASSFDGTGYEQYF
TRBJ2-7,NA,NA,TRBV13,TGTGCCAGCAGCTTGGGGGCTCAGGGTTTTTACGAGCAGTACTTC,CASSLGAQGFYEQYF
TRBJ2-1,TRBD2,NA,TRBV19,TGTGCGAGTCGGGGGACTAGCGGATACAATGAGCAGTTCTTC,CASRGTSGYNEQFF
TRBJ1-1,NA,once,TRBV3-1/TRBV3-2,TGTGCCAGCAGCCACAACCGCGCCCTCCCGGACACTGAAGCTTTCTTT,CASSHNRALPDTEAFF
TRBJ2-7,NA,few,TRBV10-1,TGCGCCAGCAGTGAGTCTCCGGGAACCTACGAGCAGTACTTC,CASSESPGTYEQYF
TRBJ1-5,NA,NA,TRBV28,TGTGCCAGCAGTATACCCTCGGGGTATAGCAATCAGCCCCAGCATTTT,CASSIPSGYSNQPQHF
TRBJ2-1,TRBD2,NA,TRBV7-2,TGTGCCAGCAGCTTAGAGGCTAGCGGGAGGCTAAAGCAGTTCTTC,CASSLEASGRLKQFF